The sample holds one count of the clone carrying this TCR beta chain. Assay used: immunoSEQ multiplex PCR; TCRdb lists only in-frame clones, some missing. The sample yields 350,000 or so clones, more than 85% seen once. The entry originates in a study of blood T cell repertoires in COVID-19. Looking at the study overall: Samples of COVID-19 (acute and convalescent) were obtained from the United States, Italy and Spain.

Participants reported their clinical history, and cohort assignment relied on those reports. The V and J ends lost 4 bases and 6 bases, in that order; junction bases with no gene match: 3. The CDR3 covers 14 residues. CDR1 is ENHRY, CDR2 SYGVKD, per germline. The genes are TRBV10-3 and TRBJ2-1; 10 nucleotides agree with TRBD2. This receptor was obtained from a woman aged 25 to 39 who had recovered from COVID-19. The specimen sequenced was PBMCs or T cells enriched from blood (not recorded which). The CDR3 protein is CAISGLAGVNEQFF. CDR3 nucleotide sequence: TGTGCCATCAGTGGTCTAGCGGGAGTCAATGAGCAGTTCTTC.